Ten or more counts support the clone carrying this TCR beta chain. Its cognate antigen is unknown. The data belong to a study of spatial heterogeneity in lung cancer. On the study more broadly: Researchers sequenced follow-up PBMC samples if they had them, and these came a median of approximately 26 months after resection. Within raw reads, each unique TCR and UMI combination appeared on average more than ten times.

Individually, TCR cDNA molecules were each labelled with a unique molecular identifier. TCRdb re-called the 5' RACE reads with MiXCR, one entry per CDR3 protein. The data show about 52,000 distinct CDR3 sequences, less than 9.5% seen once. The CDR3 length is 13 residues. Germline CDR1 reads SGHTA; CDR2 reads FQGNSA. Trimming removed 8 bases at V and 6 bases at J, with 13 bases between. Time point here: blood at routine non-recurrence follow-up after resection. Whole RNA, isolated from tumor, nontumor lung or frozen PBMC, was sequenced without prior sorting. Points from the study as a whole: The study found ubiquitous expanded tumor TCRs in blood more at resection than follow-up.

This sequence originates from a female donor with early-stage non-small cell lung cancer. The sequencing here drew on PBMCs, taken at follow-up. This chain links TRBV7-2 with TRBJ2-2; D perhaps matches TRBD1 (5 bases). The CDR3 coding sequence is TGTGCCAGCGTACAGGACGGGCCCGGGGAGCTGTTTTTT. Protein product: CASVQDGPGELFF. Full variable domain (outside the CDR3, taken from reference TRBV7-2 and TRBJ2-2): GAGVSQSPSNKVTEKGKDVELRCDPISGHTALYWYRQSLGQGLEFLIYFQGNSAPDKSGLPSDRFSAERTGGSVSTLTIQRTQQEDSAVYLCASVQDGPGELFFGEGSRLTVL.